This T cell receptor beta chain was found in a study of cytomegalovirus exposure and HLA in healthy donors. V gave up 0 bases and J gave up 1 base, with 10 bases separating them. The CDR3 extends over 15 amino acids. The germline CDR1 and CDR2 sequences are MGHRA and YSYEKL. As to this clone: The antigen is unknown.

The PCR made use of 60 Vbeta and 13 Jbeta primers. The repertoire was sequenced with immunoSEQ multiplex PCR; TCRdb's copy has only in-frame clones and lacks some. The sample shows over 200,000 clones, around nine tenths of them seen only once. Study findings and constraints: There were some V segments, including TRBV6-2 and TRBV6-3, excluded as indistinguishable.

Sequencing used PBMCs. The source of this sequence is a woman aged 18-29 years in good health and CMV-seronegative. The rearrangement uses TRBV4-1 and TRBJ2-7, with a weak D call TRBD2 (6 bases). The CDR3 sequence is CASSQEPGSSYEQYF. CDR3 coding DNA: TGCGCCAGCAGCCAAGAACCCGGGAGTTCCTACGAGCAGTACTTC.